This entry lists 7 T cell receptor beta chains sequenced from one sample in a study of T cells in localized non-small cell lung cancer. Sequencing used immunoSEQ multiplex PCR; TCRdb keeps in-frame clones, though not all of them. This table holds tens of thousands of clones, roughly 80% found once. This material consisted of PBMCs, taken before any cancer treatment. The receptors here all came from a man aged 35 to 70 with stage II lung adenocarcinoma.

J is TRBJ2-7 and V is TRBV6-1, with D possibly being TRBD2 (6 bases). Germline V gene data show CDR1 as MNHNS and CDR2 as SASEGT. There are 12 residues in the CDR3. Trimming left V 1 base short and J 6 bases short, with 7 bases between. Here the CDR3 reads CASSEVGGEQYF. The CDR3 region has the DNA TGTGCCAGCAGTGAAGTGGGGGGCGAGCAGTACTTC.

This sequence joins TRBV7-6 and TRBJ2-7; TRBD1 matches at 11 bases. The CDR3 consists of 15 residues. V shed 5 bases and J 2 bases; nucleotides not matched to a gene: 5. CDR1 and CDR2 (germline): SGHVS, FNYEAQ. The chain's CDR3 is CASSPTDRGPYEQYF. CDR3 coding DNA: TGTGCCAGCAGCCCGACGGACAGGGGGCCCTACGAGCAGTACTTC.

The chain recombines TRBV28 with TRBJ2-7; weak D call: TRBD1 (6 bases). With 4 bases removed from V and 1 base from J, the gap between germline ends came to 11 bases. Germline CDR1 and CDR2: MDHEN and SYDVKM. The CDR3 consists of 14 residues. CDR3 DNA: TGTGCCAGCAGTTCCGGACAGCAATCCTACGAGCAGTACTTC. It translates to CASSSGQQSYEQYF.

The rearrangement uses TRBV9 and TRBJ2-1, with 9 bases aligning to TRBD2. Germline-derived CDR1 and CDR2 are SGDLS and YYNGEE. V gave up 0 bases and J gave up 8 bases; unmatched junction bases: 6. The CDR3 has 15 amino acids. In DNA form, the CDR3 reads TGTGCCAGCAGCGTAGCAGCGGGAGGCAAAGATGAGCAGTTCTTC. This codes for CASSVAAGGKDEQFF.

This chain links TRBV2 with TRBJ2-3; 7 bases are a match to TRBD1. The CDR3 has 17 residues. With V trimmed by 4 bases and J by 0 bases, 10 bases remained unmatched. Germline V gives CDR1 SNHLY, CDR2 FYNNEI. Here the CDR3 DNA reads TGTGCCAGCAGTGCCGGGACAGCCATATCTAGCACAGATACGCAGTATTTT. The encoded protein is CASSAGTAISSTDTQYF.

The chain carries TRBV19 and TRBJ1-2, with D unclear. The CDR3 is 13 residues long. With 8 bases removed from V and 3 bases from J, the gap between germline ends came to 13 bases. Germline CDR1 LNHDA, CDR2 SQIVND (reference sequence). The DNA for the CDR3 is TGTGCCAGTCTACATGGGCCAGACTATGGCTACACCTTC. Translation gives CASLHGPDYGYTF. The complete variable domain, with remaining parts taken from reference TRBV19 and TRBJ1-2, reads DGGITQSPKYLFRKEGQNVTLSCEQNLNHDAMYWYRQDPGQGLRLIYYSQIVNDFQKGDIAEGYSVSREKKESFPLTVTSAQKNPTAFYLCASLHGPDYGYTFGSGTRLTVV.

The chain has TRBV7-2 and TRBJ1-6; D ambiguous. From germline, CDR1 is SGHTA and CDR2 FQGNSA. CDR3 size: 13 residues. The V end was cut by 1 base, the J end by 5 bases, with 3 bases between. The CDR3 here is CASSLGNNSPLHF. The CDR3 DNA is TGTGCCAGCAGCTTAGGGAATAATTCACCCCTCCACTTT. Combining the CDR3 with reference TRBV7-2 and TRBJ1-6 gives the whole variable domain GAGVSQSPSNKVTEKGKDVELRCDPISGHTALYWYRQSLGQGLEFLIYFQGNSAPDKSGLPSDRFSAERTGGSVSTLTIQRTQQEDSAVYLCASSLGNNSPLHFGNGTRLTVT.